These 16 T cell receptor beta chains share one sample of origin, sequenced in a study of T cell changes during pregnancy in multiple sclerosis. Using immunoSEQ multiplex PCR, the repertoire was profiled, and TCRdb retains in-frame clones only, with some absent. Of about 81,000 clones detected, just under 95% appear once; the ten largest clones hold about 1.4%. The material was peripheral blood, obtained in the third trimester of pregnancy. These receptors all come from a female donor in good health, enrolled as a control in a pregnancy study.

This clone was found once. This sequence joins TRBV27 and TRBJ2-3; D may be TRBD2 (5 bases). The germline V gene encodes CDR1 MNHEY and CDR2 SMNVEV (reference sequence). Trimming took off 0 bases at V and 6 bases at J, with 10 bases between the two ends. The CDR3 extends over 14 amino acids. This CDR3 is CASSLSMRADTQYF. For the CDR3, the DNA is TGTGCCAGCAGTTTATCGATGCGGGCGGATACGCAGTATTTT.

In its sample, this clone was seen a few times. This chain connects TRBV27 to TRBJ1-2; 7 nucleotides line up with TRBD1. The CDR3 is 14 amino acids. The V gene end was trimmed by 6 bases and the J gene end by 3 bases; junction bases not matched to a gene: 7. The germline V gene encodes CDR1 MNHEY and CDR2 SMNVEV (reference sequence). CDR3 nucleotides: TGTGCCAGCAGACCCAGAACAGGGGACTATGGCTACACCTTC. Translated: CASRPRTGDYGYTF.

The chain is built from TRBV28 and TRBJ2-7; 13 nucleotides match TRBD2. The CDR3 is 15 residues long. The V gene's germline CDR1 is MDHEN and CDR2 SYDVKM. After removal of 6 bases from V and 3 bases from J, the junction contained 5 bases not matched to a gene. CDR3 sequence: CASSIGLAGVYEQYF. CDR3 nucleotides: TGTGCCAGCAGCATCGGACTAGCGGGAGTCTACGAGCAGTACTTC.

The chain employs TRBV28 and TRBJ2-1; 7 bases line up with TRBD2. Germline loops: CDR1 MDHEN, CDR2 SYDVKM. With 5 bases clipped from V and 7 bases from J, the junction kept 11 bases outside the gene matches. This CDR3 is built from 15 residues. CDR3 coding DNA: TGTGCCAGCAGTGGTCCCGCGGGAGCTAAGAATGAGCAGTTCTTC. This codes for CASSGPAGAKNEQFF.

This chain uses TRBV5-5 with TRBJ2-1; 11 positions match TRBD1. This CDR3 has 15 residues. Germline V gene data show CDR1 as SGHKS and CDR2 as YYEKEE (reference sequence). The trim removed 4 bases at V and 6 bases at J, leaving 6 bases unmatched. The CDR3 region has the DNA TGTGCCAGCAGCAGGGGGGGACAGGGGGTCAATGAGCAGTTCTTC. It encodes CASSRGGQGVNEQFF.

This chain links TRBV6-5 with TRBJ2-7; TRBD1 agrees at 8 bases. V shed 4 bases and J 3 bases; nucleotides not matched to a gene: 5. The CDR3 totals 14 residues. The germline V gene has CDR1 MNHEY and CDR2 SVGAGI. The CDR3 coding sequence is TGTGCCAGCAGTTCCGGGACAGGAATCTACGAGCAGTACTTC. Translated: CASSSGTGIYEQYF.

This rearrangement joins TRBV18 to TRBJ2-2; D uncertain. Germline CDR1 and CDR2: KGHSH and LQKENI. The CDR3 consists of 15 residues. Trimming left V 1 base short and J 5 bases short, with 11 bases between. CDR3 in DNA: TGTGCCAGCTCACCACTCGACAACCCTACCGGGGAGCTGTTTTTT. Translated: CASSPLDNPTGELFF.

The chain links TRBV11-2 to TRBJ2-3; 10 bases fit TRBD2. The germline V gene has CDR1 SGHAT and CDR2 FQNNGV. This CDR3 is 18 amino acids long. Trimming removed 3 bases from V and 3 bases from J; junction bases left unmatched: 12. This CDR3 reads CASSFTASGSIWTDTQYF. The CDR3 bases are TGTGCCAGCAGCTTTACGGCTAGCGGGAGTATATGGACAGATACGCAGTATTTT. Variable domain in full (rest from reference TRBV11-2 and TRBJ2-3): EAGVAQSPRYKIIEKRQSVAFWCNPISGHATLYWYQQILGQGPKLLIQFQNNGVVDDSQLPKDRFSAERLKGVDSTLKIQPAKLEDSAVYLCASSFTASGSIWTDTQYFGPGTRLTVL.

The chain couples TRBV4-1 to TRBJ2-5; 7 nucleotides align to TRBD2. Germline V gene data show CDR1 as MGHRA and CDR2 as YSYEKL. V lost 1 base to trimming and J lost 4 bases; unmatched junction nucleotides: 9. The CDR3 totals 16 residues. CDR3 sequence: CASSQGAGTTRETQYF. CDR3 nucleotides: TGCGCCAGCAGCCAAGGGGCCGGGACTACAAGAGAGACCCAGTACTTC.

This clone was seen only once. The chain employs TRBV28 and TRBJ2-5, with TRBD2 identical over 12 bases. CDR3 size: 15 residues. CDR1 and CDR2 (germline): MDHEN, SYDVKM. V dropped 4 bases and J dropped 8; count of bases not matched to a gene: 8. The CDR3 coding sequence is TGTGCCAGCAGTTCCTGGACTAGCGGGATCCTAACCCAGTACTTC. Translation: CASSSWTSGILTQYF.

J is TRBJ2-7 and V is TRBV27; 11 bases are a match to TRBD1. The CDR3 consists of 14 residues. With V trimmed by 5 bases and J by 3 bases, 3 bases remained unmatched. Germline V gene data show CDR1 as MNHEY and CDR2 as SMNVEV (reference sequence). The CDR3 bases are TGTGCCAGCAGTAGGGGGACAGGGGGCTACGAGCAGTACTTC. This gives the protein CASSRGTGGYEQYF.

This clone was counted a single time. The CDR3 here is CASRQVNDDEQYF. CDR3 DNA sequence: TGCGCCAGCAGGCAGGTGAACGACGACGAGCAGTACTTC. The chain carries TRBV5-1 and TRBJ2-5, with D unresolved. The DNA end lines up better with TRBJ2-7; the J call may be wrong. CDR3 length equals 13 residues. Germline V gene lookup returns CDR1 SGHRS and CDR2 YFSETQ.

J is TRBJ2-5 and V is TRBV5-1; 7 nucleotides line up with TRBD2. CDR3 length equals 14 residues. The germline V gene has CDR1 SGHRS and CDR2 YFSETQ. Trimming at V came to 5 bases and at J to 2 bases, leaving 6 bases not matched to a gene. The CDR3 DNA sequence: TGCGCCAGCAGACCCCGGGGGGTACAAGAGACCCAGTACTTC. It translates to CASRPRGVQETQYF.

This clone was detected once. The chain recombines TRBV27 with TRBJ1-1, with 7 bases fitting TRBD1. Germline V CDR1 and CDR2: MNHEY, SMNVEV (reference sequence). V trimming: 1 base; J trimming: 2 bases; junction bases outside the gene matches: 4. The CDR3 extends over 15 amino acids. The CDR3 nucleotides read TGTGCCAGCAGTTTATTAGGGGGCTTTAACACTGAAGCTTTCTTT. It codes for CASSLLGGFNTEAFF.

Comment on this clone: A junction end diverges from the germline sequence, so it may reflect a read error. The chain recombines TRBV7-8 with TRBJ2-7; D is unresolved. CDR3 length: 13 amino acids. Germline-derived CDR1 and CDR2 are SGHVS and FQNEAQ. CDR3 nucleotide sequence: TGTGCCAGCAGCTTAGTTGGCTCCAACGAGCAGTACTTC. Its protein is CASSLVGSNEQYF.

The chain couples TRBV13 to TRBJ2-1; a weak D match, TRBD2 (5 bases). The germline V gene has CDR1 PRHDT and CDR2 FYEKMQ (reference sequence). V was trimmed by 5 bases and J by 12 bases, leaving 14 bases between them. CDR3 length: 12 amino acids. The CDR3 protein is CASSRELERQFF. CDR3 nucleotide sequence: TGTGCCAGCAGCAGAGAACTAGAGAGGCAGTTCTTC.